These 25 T cell receptor beta chains came from one sample sequenced in a study of cytomegalovirus exposure and HLA in healthy donors. Amplification used 60 Vbeta primers and 13 Jbeta primers. Method: immunoSEQ multiplex PCR; TCRdb's copy keeps in-frame clones and lacks some. This table has about 63,000 clones, about 72% appearing once. Sequencing was done on a sample of PBMCs. The receptors come from a man over 45 in good health and CMV-seropositive.

The chain links TRBV2 to TRBJ1-3, with TRBD1 matching 9 bases. Per the germline V gene, CDR1 is SNHLY and CDR2 is FYNNEI. This CDR3 has 17 residues. V lost 4 bases to trimming and J lost 1 base; unmatched junction nucleotides: 8. CDR3 sequence: CASSGTGGVRSGNTIYF. The DNA of the CDR3 is TGTGCCAGCAGTGGTACAGGGGGCGTAAGGTCTGGAAACACCATATATTTT.

The chain is built from TRBV12-5 and TRBJ1-5; TRBD1 matches at 7 bases. The V segment lost 0 bases and the J segment 5 bases; nucleotides outside the gene matches: 10. Germline V gene lookup returns CDR1 LGHNT and CDR2 FRNRAP. The CDR3 length is 17 residues. CDR3 sequence reads: CASGLVPLRQGDQPQHF. In nucleotides, the CDR3 is TGTGCTAGTGGTTTGGTCCCGCTCAGACAGGGCGATCAGCCCCAGCATTTT. Full variable domain (outside the CDR3, taken from reference TRBV12-5 and TRBJ1-5): DARVTQTPRHKVTEMGQEVTMRCQPILGHNTVFWYRQTMMQGLELLAYFRNRAPLDDSGMPKDRFSAEMPDATLATLKIQPSEPRDSAVYFCASGLVPLRQGDQPQHFGDGTRLSIL.

V is TRBV6-5 and J is TRBJ1-4; 8 bases are a match to TRBD1. In germline, CDR1 is MNHEY, CDR2 SVGAGI. Trimming took 6 bases from V and 8 from J; bases not matched to a gene: 8. This CDR3 contains 14 residues. CDR3 in amino acids: CASRDRGLREKLFF. In nucleotides, the CDR3 is TGTGCCAGCAGAGACAGGGGTTTAAGGGAAAAACTGTTTTTT.

The genes are TRBV6-5 and TRBJ1-5; 8 positions agree with TRBD1. CDR1 and CDR2 from the germline V gene are MNHEY and SVGAGI. CDR3 length equals 15 residues. Trimming removed 4 bases from V and 7 bases from J; junction bases left unmatched: 9. CDR3 sequence: CASSSYRGADQPQHF. CDR3 nucleotides: TGTGCCAGCAGTTCCTACAGGGGGGCAGACCAGCCCCAGCATTTT.

The chain combines TRBV6-4 with TRBJ2-1, with 8 positions matching TRBD1. This CDR3 is built from 15 residues. Trimming took 6 bases from V and 4 from J; bases not matched to a gene: 8. Germline CDR1 reads MRHNA; CDR2 reads SNTAGT. CDR3 amino acids: CASSRTGQRYNEQFF. The CDR3 nucleotides are TGTGCCAGCAGCCGGACAGGGCAGAGGTACAATGAGCAGTTCTTC.

The rearrangement uses TRBV6-6 and TRBJ1-4, with no clear D. CDR1 is MNHNY and CDR2 is SVGAGI in the germline V gene (reference sequence). CDR3 length equals 13 residues. V was pared by 5 bases and J by 2 bases, with 6 bases between. CDR3 amino acids: CASSGGTNEKLFF. CDR3 DNA sequence: TGTGCCAGCAGTGGAGGCACTAATGAAAAACTGTTTTTT.

The sample holds a few counts of this clone. The J gene is TRBJ1-6, the V gene TRBV2; 9 bases match TRBD1. CDR3 length: 14 amino acids. Losses at the gene ends were 6 bases for V and 7 bases for J; bases not matched to a gene: 4. From germline, CDR1 is SNHLY and CDR2 FYNNEI. The CDR3 coding sequence is TGTGCCAGCAGGGGACAGGGTGGCAATTCACCCCTCCACTTT. This gives the protein CASRGQGGNSPLHF. Using reference TRBV2 and TRBJ1-6 for the parts outside the CDR3, the full variable domain is EPEVTQTPSHQVTQMGQEVILRCVPISNHLYFYWYRQILGQKVEFLVSFYNNEISEKSEIFDDQFSVERPDGSNFTLKIRSTKLEDSAMYFCASRGQGGNSPLHFGNGTRLTVT.

This sequence joins TRBV30 and TRBJ1-5, with a weak D call TRBD1 (5 bases). Trimming shortened V by 5 bases and J by 11 bases, and 19 bases separated the two germline ends. Per the germline V gene, CDR1 is GTSNPN and CDR2 is SVGIG (reference sequence). The CDR3 extends over 13 amino acids. In DNA form, the CDR3 reads TGTGCCTGGGGCCATGGGACTGTCCTGGCCCAGCATTTT. It yields the protein CAWGHGTVLAQHF.

The rearrangement uses TRBV29-1 and TRBJ2-7; perhaps TRBD2 as D (5 bases). This CDR3 comprises 11 residues. Looked up from germline, CDR1 is SQVTM and CDR2 is ANQGSEA. V gave up 5 bases and J gave up 5 bases, with 10 bases separating them. CDR3 nucleotide sequence: TGCAGCGTTCCGGGGATCCACGAGCAGTACTTC. It codes for CSVPGIHEQYF.

Turning to this clone: A junction boundary mismatches the germline segment, possibly from a read error. The sample carries other DNA sequences with the same CDR3. This rearrangement joins TRBV14 to TRBJ2-5; 8 bases agree with TRBD2. The CDR3 runs to 18 residues. The germline V gene encodes CDR1 SGHDN and CDR2 FVKESK. CDR3: CASSSVTGTSNRFETQYF. CDR3 nucleotide sequence: TGTGCCAGCAGCTCTGTAACCGGGACTAGTAATCGTTTCGAGACTCAGTACTTC.

The chain is built from TRBV10-3 and TRBJ2-5, with 9 bases aligning to TRBD1. TRBJ2-7 explains the end of the DNA better; the J call may be wrong. The CDR3 has 13 amino acids. CDR1 is ENHRY, CDR2 SYGVKD, per germline. The CDR3 sequence: CAVTGQGRYEQYF. CDR3 bases: TGTGCCGTAACGGGACAGGGACGCTACGAGCAGTACTTC.

The V and J genes are TRBV9 and TRBJ2-3, with D possibly being TRBD2 (6 bases). The V gene's germline CDR1 is SGDLS and CDR2 YYNGEE. The CDR3 loop spans 14 amino acids. V lost 2 bases and J lost 6, with 13 bases in between. This CDR3 reads CASSVWGGGDTQYF. The CDR3 DNA is TGTGCCAGCAGCGTCTGGGGAGGTGGCGATACGCAGTATTTT.

The rearrangement uses TRBV7-9 and TRBJ1-2; 11 bases agree with TRBD1. The germline CDR1 and CDR2 sequences are SEHNR and FQNEAQ (reference sequence). J was trimmed by 4 bases and V by 1 base; bases with no gene match: 5. There are 16 residues in the CDR3. The CDR3 protein is CASSLGTGGSIYGYTF. The CDR3 coding sequence is TGTGCCAGCAGCTTAGGGACAGGGGGCTCCATCTATGGCTACACCTTC.

The J gene is TRBJ1-2, the V gene TRBV4-3; D might be TRBD1 (5 bases). The germline V gene has CDR1 LGHNA and CDR2 YSLEER. The CDR3 consists of 16 residues. The V end was cut by 4 bases, the J end by 4 bases, with 19 bases between. CDR3 sequence reads: CASSLARTDNGYGYTF. In DNA, the CDR3 is TGCGCCAGCAGCCTCGCCCGGACGGACAATGGCTATGGCTACACCTTC.

V usage is TRBV7-9 and J usage is TRBJ2-7, with a possible D match to TRBD2 (6 bases). The CDR3 is 17 amino acids. Germline values: CDR1 SEHNR, CDR2 FQNEAQ (reference sequence). V was shortened by 3 bases and J by 3 bases, with 21 bases between the two germline ends. CDR3 in DNA: TGTGCCAGCAGCTTCCAAGGAGGGGCTACTTTCGTCTACGAGCAGTACTTC. Protein sequence: CASSFQGGATFVYEQYF. The whole variable domain, filled in from reference TRBV7-9 and TRBJ2-7, reads DTGVSQNPRHKITKRGQNVTFRCDPISEHNRLYWYRQTLGQGPEFLTYFQNEAQLEKSRLLSDRFSAERPKGSFSTLEIQRTEQGDSAMYLCASSFQGGATFVYEQYFGPGTRLTVT.

V gene TRBV5-4 combines with J gene TRBJ1-2, with D tentatively TRBD1 (6 bases). Germline-derived CDR1 and CDR2 are SGHNT and YYREEE (reference sequence). Deletions cut 0 bases from V and 0 bases from J, with 12 bases between. The CDR3 is made up of 16 amino acids. The CDR3 region has the DNA TGTGCCAGCAGCTTGGTTGGGGGCGAAGCTAACTATGGCTACACCTTC. Translated, it gives CASSLVGGEANYGYTF.

This sequence joins TRBV9 and TRBJ2-3; possibly TRBD2 for D (6 bases). CDR3 size: 14 residues. V was cut by 2 bases and J by 4 bases, with 11 bases left in between. CDR1 and CDR2 from the germline V gene are SGDLS and YYNGEE. The CDR3 DNA reads as TGTGCCAGCAGCGTTAAGGGCGGGGCAGATACGCAGTATTTT. Protein: CASSVKGGADTQYF.

This clone was picked up a small number of times. The genes are TRBV7-9 and TRBJ2-5, with TRBD2 identical over 11 bases. With V trimmed by 4 bases and J by 2 bases, 9 bases remained unmatched. The CDR3 runs 17 residues. Germline lookup yields CDR1 SEHNR and CDR2 FQNEAQ (reference sequence). Here the CDR3 reads CASSSYGLAGGQETQYF. DNA of the CDR3: TGTGCCAGCAGCTCCTACGGTTTAGCGGGGGGGCAAGAGACCCAGTACTTC.

This clone was seen a few times. J is TRBJ1-5 and V is TRBV28; D not resolved. The CDR3 is 12 residues long. The ends were cut back, 6 bases at V and 6 bases at J, with 9 bases in the middle. From germline, CDR1 is MDHEN and CDR2 SYDVKM. Here the CDR3 DNA reads TGTGCCAGCAGCTCGAACATTCAGCCCCAGCATTTT. Translation: CASSSNIQPQHF.

The chain recombines TRBV5-1 with TRBJ2-1, with 7 nucleotides matching TRBD1. The CDR3 has 15 residues. CDR1 SGHRS and CDR2 YFSETQ come from the germline V gene. J was trimmed by 2 bases and V by 0 bases; bases with no gene match: 2. CDR3 loop: CASSLGTGPYNEQFF. The CDR3 region has the DNA TGCGCCAGCAGCTTGGGGACAGGTCCCTACAATGAGCAGTTCTTC.

This clone was seen a few times. The chain recombines TRBV6-6 with TRBJ2-1, with 7 bases fitting TRBD2. The ends lost 4 bases at V and 6 bases at J; junction bases unmatched: 3. Per the germline V gene, CDR1 is MNHNY and CDR2 is SVGAGI (reference sequence). There are 13 residues in the CDR3. The CDR3 DNA reads as TGTGCCAGCAGTTCCCGGACTAGCAATGAGCAGTTCTTC. Residues: CASSSRTSNEQFF.

Details on this clone: A read error may produce the germline difference seen at one junction end. This sequence joins TRBV2 and TRBJ2-3; 12 bases are a match to TRBD2. From germline, CDR1 is SNHLY and CDR2 FYNNEI. The CDR3 contains 14 residues. The CDR3 protein is CASSERDRGLAGAF. CDR3 sequence (DNA): TGTGCCAGCAGTGAGAGGGACAGGGGACTAGCGGGCGCTTTT.

This clone was found once. The chain joins TRBV27 to TRBJ1-5, with D possibly being TRBD1 (5 bases). CDR1 and CDR2 (germline): MNHEY, SMNVEV (reference sequence). CDR3 length equals 17 residues. Trimming pared 4 bases from V and 0 bases from J, leaving 16 bases between. CDR3 amino acids: CASSSMAPGHSNQPQHF. CDR3 sequence (DNA): TGTGCCAGCAGTTCCATGGCGCCTGGACATAGCAATCAGCCCCAGCATTTT.

The chain joins TRBV30 to TRBJ1-2; 12 bases agree with TRBD1. V gave up 4 bases and J gave up 7 bases; unmatched junction bases: 7. There are 14 residues in the CDR3. Germline lookup yields CDR1 GTSNPN and CDR2 SVGIG (reference sequence). Written as DNA, the CDR3 is TGTGCCTGGACGGGGACAGGGGGCGCGGGTGGCTACACCTTC. It specifies CAWTGTGGAGGYTF. Full variable domain (missing parts from reference TRBV30 and TRBJ1-2): SQTIHQWPATLVQPVGSPLSLECTVEGTSNPNLYWYRQAAGRGLQLLFYSVGIGQISSEVPQNLSASRPQDRQFILSSKKLLLSDSGFYLCAWTGTGGAGGYTFGSGTRLTVV.

This clone was observed a few times. The chain combines TRBV4-3 with TRBJ2-5; 11 nucleotides align to TRBD2. Trimming removed 0 bases from V and 0 bases from J; junction bases left unmatched: 9. Looked up from germline, CDR1 is LGHNA and CDR2 is YSLEER. The CDR3 has 19 residues. CDR3 nucleotide sequence: TGCGCCAGCAGCCAAGATCTACTAGCGGGGGCCTTGAACCAAGAGACCCAGTACTTC. The encoded protein is CASSQDLLAGALNQETQYF.